Sequencing of this TCR beta chain was carried out in a study of CD8 T cells in ankylosing spondylitis. Notes on the study in general: Past studies reported some motif variants in reactive arthritis synovial fluid and blood. Enrichment of disease-linked clones was reportedly significant in matched ankylosing spondylitis synovial fluid. Characteristic of ankylosing spondylitis blood, it appeared, was a TCR beta motif comprising fewer than 10 highly homologous variants.

Germline lookup yields CDR1 SEHNR and CDR2 FQNEAQ (reference sequence). The V and J ends lost 6 bases and 2 bases respectively, with 17 bases between them. This CDR3 region has 15 residues. Notes on this clonotype: Its target is unknown.

TCRdb fed the 5' RACE reads into MiXCR, producing one record per CDR3 protein. This table has under 250,000 distinct CDR3 sequences, roughly 32% appearing once. Input material: blood, either unsorted or a sorted T cell fraction (not recorded which). The clonotype originates from a male donor with ankylosing spondylitis or in good health (not recorded which). The rearrangement joins TRBV7-9 to TRBJ2-7; D perhaps matches TRBD1 (7 bases). As DNA, the CDR3 is TGTGCCAGCAGGCAACAGGGGACTTCCACCTACGAGCAGTACTTC. It specifies CASRQQGTSTYEQYF.